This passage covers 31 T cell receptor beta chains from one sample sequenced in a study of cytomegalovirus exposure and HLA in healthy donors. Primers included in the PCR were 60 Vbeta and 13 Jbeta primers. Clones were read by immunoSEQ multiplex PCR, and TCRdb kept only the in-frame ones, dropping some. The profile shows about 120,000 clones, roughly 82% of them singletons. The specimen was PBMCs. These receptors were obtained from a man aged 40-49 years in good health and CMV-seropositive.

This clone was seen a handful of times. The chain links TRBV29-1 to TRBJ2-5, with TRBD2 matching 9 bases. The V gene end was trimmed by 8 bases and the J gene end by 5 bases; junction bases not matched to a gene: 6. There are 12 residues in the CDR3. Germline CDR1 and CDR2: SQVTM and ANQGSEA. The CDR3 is CSHGTSFETQYF. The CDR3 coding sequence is TGCAGCCACGGGACTAGCTTTGAGACCCAGTACTTC.

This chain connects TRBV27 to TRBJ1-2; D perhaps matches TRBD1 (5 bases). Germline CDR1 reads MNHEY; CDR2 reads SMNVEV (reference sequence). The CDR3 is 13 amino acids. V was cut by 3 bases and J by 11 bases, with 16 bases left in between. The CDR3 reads CASSLNFLGGYTF. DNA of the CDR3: TGTGCCAGCAGTTTGAATTTCCTGGGGGGTTACACCTTC.

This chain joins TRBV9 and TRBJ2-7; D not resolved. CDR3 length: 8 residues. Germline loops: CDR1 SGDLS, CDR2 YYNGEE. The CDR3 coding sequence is TGTGTCTTTTACGAGCAGTACTTC. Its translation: CVFYEQYF.

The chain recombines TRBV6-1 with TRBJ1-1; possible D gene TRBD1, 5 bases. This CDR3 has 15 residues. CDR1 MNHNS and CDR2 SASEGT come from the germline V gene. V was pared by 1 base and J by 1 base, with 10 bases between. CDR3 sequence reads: CASSEVGGSNTEAFF. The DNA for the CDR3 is TGTGCCAGCAGTGAAGTGGGGGGGTCGAACACTGAAGCTTTCTTT.

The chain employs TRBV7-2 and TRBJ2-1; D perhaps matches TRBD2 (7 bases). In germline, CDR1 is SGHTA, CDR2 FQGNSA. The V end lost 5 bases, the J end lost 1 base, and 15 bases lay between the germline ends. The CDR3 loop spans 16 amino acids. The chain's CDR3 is CASSTSRGASYNEQFF. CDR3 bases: TGTGCCAGCAGCACCAGTCGGGGGGCTTCCTACAATGAGCAGTTCTTC.

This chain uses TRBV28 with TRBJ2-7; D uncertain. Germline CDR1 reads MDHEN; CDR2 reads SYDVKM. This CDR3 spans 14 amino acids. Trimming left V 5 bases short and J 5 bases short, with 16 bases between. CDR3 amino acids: CASSVQVPRNEQYF. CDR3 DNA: TGTGCCAGCAGTGTCCAGGTCCCCAGGAACGAGCAGTACTTC.

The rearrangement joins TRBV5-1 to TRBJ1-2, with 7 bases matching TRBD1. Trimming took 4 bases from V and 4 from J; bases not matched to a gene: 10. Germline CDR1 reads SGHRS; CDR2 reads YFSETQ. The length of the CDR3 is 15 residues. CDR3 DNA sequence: TGCGCCAGCAGCGTCCGAGGACAGGCAGGCTATGGCTACACCTTC. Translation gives CASSVRGQAGYGYTF. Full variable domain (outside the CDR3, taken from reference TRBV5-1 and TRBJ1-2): KAGVTQTPRYLIKTRGQQVTLSCSPISGHRSVSWYQQTPGQGLQFLFEYFSETQRNKGNFPGRFSGRQFSNSRSEMNVSTLELGDSALYLCASSVRGQAGYGYTFGSGTRLTVV.

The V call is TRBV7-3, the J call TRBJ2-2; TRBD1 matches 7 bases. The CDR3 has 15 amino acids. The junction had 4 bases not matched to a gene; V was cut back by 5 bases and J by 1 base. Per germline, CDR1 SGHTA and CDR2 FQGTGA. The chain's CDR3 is CASSTRTGNTGELFF. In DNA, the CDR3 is TGTGCCAGCAGCACGCGGACAGGGAACACCGGGGAGCTGTTTTTT. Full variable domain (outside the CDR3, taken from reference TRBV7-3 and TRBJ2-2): GAGVSQTPSNKVTEKGKYVELRCDPISGHTALYWYRQSLGQGPEFLIYFQGTGAADDSGLPNDRFFAVRPEGSVSTLKIQRTERGDSAVYLCASSTRTGNTGELFFGEGSRLTVL.

For the CDR3, the DNA is TGCGCCAGCAGCACCGGGACAGAATACGAGCAGTACTTC. Its protein is CASSTGTEYEQYF. The chain couples TRBV5-1 to TRBJ2-7; TRBD1 matches at 7 bases. V lost 4 bases, J lost 4 bases, and 5 bases stayed unmatched. Germline V gene lookup returns CDR1 SGHRS and CDR2 YFSETQ. CDR3 length: 13 residues.

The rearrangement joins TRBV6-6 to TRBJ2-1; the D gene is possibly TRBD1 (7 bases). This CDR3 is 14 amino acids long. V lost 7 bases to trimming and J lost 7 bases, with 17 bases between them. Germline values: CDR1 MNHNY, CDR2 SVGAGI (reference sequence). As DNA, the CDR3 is TGTGCCAGCATGAACAGGGGAGGTGGGAATGAGCAGTTCTTC. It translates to CASMNRGGGNEQFF.

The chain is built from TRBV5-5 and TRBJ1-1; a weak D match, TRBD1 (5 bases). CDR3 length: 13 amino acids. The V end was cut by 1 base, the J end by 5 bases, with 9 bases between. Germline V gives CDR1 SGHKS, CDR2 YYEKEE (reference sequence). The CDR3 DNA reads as TGTGCCAGCAGCTTGCGGGGGTGGACTGAAGCTTTCTTT. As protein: CASSLRGWTEAFF.

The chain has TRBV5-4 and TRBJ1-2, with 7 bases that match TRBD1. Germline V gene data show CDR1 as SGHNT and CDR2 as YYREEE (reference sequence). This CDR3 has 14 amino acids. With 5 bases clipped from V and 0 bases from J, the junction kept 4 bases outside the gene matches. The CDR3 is CASRTGTANYGYTF. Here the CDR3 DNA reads TGTGCCAGCAGAACCGGGACAGCTAACTATGGCTACACCTTC.

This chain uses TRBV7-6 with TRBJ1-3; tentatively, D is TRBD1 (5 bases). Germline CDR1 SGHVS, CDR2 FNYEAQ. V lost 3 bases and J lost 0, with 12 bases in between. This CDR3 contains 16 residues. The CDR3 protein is CASSLVGANSGNTIYF. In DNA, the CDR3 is TGTGCCAGCAGCTTGGTAGGGGCCAACTCTGGAAACACCATATATTTT.

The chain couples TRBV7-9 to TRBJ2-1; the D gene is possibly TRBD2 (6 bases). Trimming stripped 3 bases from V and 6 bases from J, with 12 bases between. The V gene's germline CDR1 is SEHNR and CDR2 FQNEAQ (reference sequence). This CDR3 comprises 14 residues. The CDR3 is CASSLVLEGNEQFF. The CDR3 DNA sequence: TGTGCCAGCAGCTTGGTTTTGGAGGGCAATGAGCAGTTCTTC.

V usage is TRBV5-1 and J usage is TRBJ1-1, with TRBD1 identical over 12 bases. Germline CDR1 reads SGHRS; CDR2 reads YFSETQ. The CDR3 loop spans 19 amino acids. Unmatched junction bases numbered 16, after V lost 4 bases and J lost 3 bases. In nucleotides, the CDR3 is TGCGCCAGCAGCCCCCCGAGCGGGGACAGGGGGCGCAGGGACACTGAAGCTTTCTTT. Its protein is CASSPPSGDRGRRDTEAFF.

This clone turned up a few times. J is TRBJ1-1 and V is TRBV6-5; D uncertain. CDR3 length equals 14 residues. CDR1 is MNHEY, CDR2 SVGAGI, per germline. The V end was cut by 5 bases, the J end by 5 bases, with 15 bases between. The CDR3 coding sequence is TGTGCCAGCAGTGAGATACGAACGGTGACTGAAGCTTTCTTT. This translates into CASSEIRTVTEAFF.

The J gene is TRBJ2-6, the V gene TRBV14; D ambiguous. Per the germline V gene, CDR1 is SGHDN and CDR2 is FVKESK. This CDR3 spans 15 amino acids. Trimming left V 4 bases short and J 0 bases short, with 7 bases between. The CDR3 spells CASSPQYSGANVLTF. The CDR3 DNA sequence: TGTGCCAGCAGCCCACAATACTCTGGGGCCAACGTCCTGACTTTC.

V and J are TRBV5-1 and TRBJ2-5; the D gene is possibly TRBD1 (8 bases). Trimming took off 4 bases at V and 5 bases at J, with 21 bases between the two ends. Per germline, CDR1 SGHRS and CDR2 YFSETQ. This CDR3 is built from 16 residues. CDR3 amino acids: CASSEGTGGGRETQYF. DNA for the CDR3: TGCGCCAGCAGCGAGGGAACAGGGGGGGGCCGGGAGACCCAGTACTTC.

The CDR3 loop is CASSLALFSEQFF. CDR3 DNA: TGCGCCAGCAGCTTGGCCCTCTTCTCTGAGCAGTTCTTC. This chain uses TRBV5-1 with TRBJ2-1; D is ambiguous. This CDR3 spans 13 amino acids. Germline values: CDR1 SGHRS, CDR2 YFSETQ. V gave up 0 bases and J gave up 9 bases, with 10 bases separating them.

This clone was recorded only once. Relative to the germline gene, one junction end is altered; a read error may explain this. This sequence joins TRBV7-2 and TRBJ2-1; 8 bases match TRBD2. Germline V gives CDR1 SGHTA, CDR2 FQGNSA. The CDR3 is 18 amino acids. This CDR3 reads CASGLTIHAGGTYNEQFF. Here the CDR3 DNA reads TGTGCCAGCGGCTTAACTATACACGCGGGGGGCACCTACAATGAGCAGTTCTTC.

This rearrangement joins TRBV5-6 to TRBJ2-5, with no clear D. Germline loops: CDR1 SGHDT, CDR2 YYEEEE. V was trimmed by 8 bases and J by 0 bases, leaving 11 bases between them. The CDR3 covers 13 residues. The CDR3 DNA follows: TGTGCCAGTATGACACTGTACCAAGAGACCCAGTACTTC. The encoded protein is CASMTLYQETQYF.

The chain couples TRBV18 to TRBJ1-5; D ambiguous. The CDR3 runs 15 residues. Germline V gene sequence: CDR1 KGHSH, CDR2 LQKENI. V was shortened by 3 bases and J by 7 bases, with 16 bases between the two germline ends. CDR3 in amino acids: CASSPLLTTGQPQHF. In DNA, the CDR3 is TGTGCCAGCTCACCCCTGTTGACGACGGGACAGCCCCAGCATTTT.

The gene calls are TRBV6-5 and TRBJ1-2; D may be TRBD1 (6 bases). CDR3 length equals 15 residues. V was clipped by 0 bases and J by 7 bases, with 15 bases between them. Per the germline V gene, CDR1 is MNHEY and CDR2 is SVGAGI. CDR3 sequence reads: CASSYSNRQGSGYTF. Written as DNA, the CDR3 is TGTGCCAGCAGTTACTCGAACCGGCAGGGGTCTGGCTACACCTTC.

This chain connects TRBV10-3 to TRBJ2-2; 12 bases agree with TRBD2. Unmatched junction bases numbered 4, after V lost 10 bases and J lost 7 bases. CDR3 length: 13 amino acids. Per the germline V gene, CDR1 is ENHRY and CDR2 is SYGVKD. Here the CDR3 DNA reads TGTGCCACTAGCGGGGGGGCCTACGGGGAGCTGTTTTTT. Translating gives CATSGGAYGELFF.

CDR3 region: CASSLNQLETQYF. CDR3 coding DNA: TGTGCCAGCAGCTTAAACCAGTTAGAGACCCAGTACTTC. This chain joins TRBV7-2 and TRBJ2-5; D uncertain. Trimming removed 2 bases at V and 4 bases at J, with 8 bases between. This CDR3 region has 13 residues. Germline values: CDR1 SGHTA, CDR2 FQGNSA.

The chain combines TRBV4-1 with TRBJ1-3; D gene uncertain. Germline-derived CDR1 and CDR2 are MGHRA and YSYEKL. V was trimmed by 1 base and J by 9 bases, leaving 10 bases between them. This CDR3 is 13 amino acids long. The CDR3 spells CASSQGGMGTIYF. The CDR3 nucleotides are TGCGCCAGCAGCCAAGGAGGGATGGGCACCATATATTTT.

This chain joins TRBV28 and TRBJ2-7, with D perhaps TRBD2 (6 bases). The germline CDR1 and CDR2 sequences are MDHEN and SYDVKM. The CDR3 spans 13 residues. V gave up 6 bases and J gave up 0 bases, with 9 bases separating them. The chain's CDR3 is CASRRGGSYEQYF. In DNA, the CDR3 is TGTGCCAGCAGGCGGGGTGGCTCCTACGAGCAGTACTTC.

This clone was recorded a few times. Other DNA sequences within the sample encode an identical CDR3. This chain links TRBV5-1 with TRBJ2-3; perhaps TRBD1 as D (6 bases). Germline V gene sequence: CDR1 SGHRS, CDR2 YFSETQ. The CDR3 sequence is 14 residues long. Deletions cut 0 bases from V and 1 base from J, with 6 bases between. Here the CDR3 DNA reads TGCGCCAGCAGCTTGGCAGGGGGCACAGATACGCAGTATTTT. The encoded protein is CASSLAGGTDTQYF.

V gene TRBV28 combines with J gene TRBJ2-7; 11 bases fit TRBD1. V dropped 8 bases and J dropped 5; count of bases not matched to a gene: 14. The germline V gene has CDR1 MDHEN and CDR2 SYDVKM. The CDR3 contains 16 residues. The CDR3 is CASLGQGAFGRDEQYF. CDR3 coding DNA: TGTGCCAGCCTTGGACAGGGGGCTTTCGGACGGGACGAGCAGTACTTC.

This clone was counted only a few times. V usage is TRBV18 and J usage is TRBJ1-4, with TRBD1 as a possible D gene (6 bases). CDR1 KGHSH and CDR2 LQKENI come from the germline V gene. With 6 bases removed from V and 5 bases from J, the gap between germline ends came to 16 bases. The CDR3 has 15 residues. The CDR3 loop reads CASSSTGTFNEKLFF. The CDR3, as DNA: TGTGCCAGCTCGTCCACAGGGACGTTCAATGAAAAACTGTTTTTT.

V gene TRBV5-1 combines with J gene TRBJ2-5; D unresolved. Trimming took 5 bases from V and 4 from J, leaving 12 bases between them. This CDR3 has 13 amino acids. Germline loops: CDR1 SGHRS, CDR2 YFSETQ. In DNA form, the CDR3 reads TGCGCCAGCAGTCTGAAAAAACTAGAGACCCAGTACTTC. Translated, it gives CASSLKKLETQYF.